This TCR beta chain stems from a study of regulatory T cells in long-lasting Graves disease. Study findings and constraints: Authors noted too few samples as a limitation.

About this clonotype: Its cognate antigen is unknown. A junction end diverges from the germline sequence, so it may reflect a read error.

CDR1 MDHEN and CDR2 SYDVKM come from the germline V gene. The CDR3 is 12 residues long. Time point defined: persistent/refractory GD, antithyroid drugs over 5 years with positive TRAb. PBMCs provided the RNA from which the TCR library was made. According to the study, TCR beta libraries were built with iRepertoire HTBI primers and CDR3-region Arm-PCR. TCRdb analysed the multiplex PCR reads with MiXCR anew, one entry per CDR3 protein. The sample yields about 660,000 distinct CDR3 sequences, roughly 30% seen once. The V call is TRBV28, the J call TRBJ1-1; D call uncertain. The sequencing here drew on peripheral blood mononuclear cells (PBMCs), taken when the disease was refractory, from a patient treated with antithyroid drugs. The receptor was derived from a female donor with Graves disease. In DNA form, the CDR3 reads TGTGCCAGCAGTGTACGGAACACTGAAGCTTCCTTT. Translating gives CASSVRNTEASF.